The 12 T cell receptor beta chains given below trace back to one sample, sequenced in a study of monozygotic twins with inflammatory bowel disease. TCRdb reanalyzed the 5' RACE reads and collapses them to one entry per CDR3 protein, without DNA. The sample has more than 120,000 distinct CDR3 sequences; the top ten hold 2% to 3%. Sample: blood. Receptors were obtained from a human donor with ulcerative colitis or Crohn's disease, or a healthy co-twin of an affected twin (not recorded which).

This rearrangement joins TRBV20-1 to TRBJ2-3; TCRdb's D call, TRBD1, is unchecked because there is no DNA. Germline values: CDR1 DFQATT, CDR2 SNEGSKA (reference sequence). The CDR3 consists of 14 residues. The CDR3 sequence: CSARFGGSSDTQYF.

The CDR3 loop reads CASSLEDRKAFF. The chain links TRBV7-2 to TRBJ1-1; TCRdb's assignment of TRBD1 cannot be checked, as there is no DNA. This CDR3 region has 12 residues. The germline V gene has CDR1 SGHTA and CDR2 FQGNSA.

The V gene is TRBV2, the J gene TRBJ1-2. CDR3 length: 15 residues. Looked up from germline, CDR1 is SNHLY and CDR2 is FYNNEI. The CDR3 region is CASSDSGYPNYGYTF.

The CDR3 sequence is CASSSQPIYYGYTF. The chain employs TRBV27 and TRBJ1-2. The germline V gene has CDR1 MNHEY and CDR2 SMNVEV (reference sequence). The CDR3 totals 14 residues.

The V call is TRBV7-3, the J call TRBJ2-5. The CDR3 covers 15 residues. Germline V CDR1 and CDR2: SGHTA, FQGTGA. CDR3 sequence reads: CASSLSSGSQETQYF.

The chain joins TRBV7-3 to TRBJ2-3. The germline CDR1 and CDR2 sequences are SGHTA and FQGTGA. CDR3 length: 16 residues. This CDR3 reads CASSLIGYGGTDTQYF.

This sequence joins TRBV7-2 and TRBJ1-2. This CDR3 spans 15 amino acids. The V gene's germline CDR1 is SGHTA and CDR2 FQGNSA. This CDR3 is CASSLARLPVYGYTF.

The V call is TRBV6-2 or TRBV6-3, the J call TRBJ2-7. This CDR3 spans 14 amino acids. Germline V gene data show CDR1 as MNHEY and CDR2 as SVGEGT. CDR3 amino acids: CASTRPGSSYEQYF.

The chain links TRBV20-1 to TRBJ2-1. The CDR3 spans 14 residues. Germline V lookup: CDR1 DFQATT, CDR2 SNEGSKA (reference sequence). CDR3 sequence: CSAPDRSSYNEQFF.

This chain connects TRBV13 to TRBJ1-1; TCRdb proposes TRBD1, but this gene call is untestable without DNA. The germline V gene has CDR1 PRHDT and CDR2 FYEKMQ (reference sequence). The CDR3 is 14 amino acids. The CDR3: CASSPLRANTEAFF.

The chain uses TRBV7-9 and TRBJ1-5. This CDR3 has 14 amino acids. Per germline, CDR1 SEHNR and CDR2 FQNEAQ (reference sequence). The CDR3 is CASSLQGVSEPQHF.

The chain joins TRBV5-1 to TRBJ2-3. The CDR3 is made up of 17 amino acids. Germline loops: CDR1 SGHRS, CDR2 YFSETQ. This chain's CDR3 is CASSLDLAGANTDTQYF.